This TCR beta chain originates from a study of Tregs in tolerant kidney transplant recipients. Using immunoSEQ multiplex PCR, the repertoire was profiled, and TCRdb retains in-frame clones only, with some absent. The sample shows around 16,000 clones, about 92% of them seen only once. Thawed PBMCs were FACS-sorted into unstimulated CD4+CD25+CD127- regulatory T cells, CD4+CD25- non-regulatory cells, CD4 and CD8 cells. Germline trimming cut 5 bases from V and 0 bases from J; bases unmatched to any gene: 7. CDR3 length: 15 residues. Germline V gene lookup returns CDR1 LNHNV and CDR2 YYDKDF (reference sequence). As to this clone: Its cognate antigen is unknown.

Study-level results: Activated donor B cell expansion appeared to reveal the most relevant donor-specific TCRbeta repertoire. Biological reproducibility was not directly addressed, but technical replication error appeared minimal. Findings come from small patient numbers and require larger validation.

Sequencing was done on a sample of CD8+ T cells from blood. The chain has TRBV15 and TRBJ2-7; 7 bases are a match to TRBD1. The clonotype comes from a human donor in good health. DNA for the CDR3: TGTGCCACCAGCCCATACAGGGGAAGCTCCTACGAGCAGTACTTC. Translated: CATSPYRGSSYEQYF.